The rows below give T cell receptor beta chains drawn from one sample of a study of radiotherapy plus CTLA-4 blockade in lung cancer. TCRdb's copy holds only in-frame clones and misses some; the assay was immunoSEQ multiplex PCR. The repertoire consists of 45,000 to 60,000 clones, with approximately 80% occurring once and the leading ten covering 2.4%. The input for sequencing was peripheral blood, taken from a patient treated with radiotherapy plus ipilimumab. All receptors come from a human donor with non-small cell lung cancer whose response to radiotherapy plus ipilimumab could not be evaluated. Both conserved end residues are part of each CDR3. The D gene is left open where the match is weak. The size of a clone is reported for some rows only, either as once, few or many, or as a class for expanded clones.

size	J	D	V	DNA	CDR3
NA	TRBJ1-3	NA	TRBV28	TGTGCCAGCAGCTATGGGGGGGTAACTGGAAACACCATATATTTT	CASSYGGVTGNTIYF
NA	TRBJ2-5	TRBD2	TRBV7-7	TGTGCTAGCAGCAGAGGGACTAGCGGGATGGACGACGAGACCCAGTACTTC	CASSRGTSGMDDETQYF
NA	TRBJ1-5	NA	TRBV19	TGTGCATCTGATGGAGGGAAGCACCTCAATCAGCCCCAGCATTTT	CASDGGKHLNQPQHF
NA	TRBJ2-5	TRBD1	TRBV25-1	TGTGCCAGCAGTGCATTGGGGACAGGGGGCAATCAATGGACCCAGTACTTC	CASSALGTGGNQWTQYF
NA	TRBJ2-1	TRBD1	TRBV2	TGTGCCAGCAGTCCCGGGACAGAAGCCTACAATGAGCAGTTCTTC	CASSPGTEAYNEQFF
NA	TRBJ2-1	NA	TRBV5-8	TGTGCCAGCAGCTTGGGGGCCTACTTGGATGAGCAGTTCTTC	CASSLGAYLDEQFF
few	TRBJ2-3	NA	TRBV4-1	TGCGCCAGCAGCTTTAGGGGAGATACGCAGTATTTT	CASSFRGDTQYF
few	TRBJ2-7	NA	TRBV18	TGTGCCAGCTCACCACGTAGGACAGAAAGAGCCTACGAGCAGTACTTC	CASSPRRTERAYEQYF
NA	TRBJ2-7	NA	TRBV5-1	TGCGCCAGCAGCCAGACCGGGACACCCCTTTACTTC	CASSQTGTPLYF
NA	TRBJ1-6	TRBD1	TRBV30	TGTGCCTGGAGTAGACTAGGGACAGATAATTCACCCCTCCACTTT	CAWSRLGTDNSPLHF
NA	TRBJ2-2	TRBD2	TRBV5-6	TGTGCCAGCAGCTCTAGCGGGGGCTCCGGGGAGCTGTTTTTT	CASSSSGGSGELFF
NA	TRBJ2-1	TRBD2	TRBV2	TGTGCCAGCAGCCTAGCGGGAGGGCCTTCTCATGAGCAGTTCTTC	CASSLAGGPSHEQFF